This T cell receptor (beta chain) was found in a study of T-cell reconstitution after alpha-beta-depleted transplantation in children. This CDR3 region has 13 residues. Germline V gives CDR1 DFQATT, CDR2 SNEGSKA (reference sequence). V lost 6 bases to trimming and J lost 7 bases, with 16 bases between them. Concerning this clonotype itself: Antigen unknown.

Study-level results: By one year post-transplant, T-cell counts and diversity largely arose from T cells that were newly produced. Diversity of TCRbeta at day 60 was high in some patients, arising from surviving recipient T cells and thymic progenitors. Several hundred rapidly expanded clones from non-depleted graft cells reportedly supplied alpha-beta T cells about two months post-transplant.

Unique molecular identifiers were incorporated when the TCRbeta library was constructed. TCRdb independently ran MiXCR on the PCR reads; one entry per CDR3 protein. The sample has 610,000 or so distinct CDR3 sequences, 27% seen once. The material was PBMCs, obtained before TCRalphabeta/CD19-depleted stem cell transplant. The chain carries TRBV20-1 and TRBJ2-1; the D gene is possibly TRBD2 (5 bases). This receptor was taken from a boy under two years old with Wiskott-Aldrich syndrome, due to receive a stem cell transplant. The CDR3 nucleotides read TGCAGTGCCCCTGCGGGCTCGGAGAATGAGCAGTTCTTC. Encoded protein: CSAPAGSENEQFF.